These 13 T cell receptor beta chains originate from one sample sequenced in a study of T cell repertoires in cytomegalovirus infection. MiXCR, run by TCRdb on the reads, gives a single entry per CDR3 protein. Here the sample spans around 280,000 distinct CDR3 sequences, roughly an eighth being singletons. The sample taken for sequencing was PBMCs. The receptor source for this set is a human donor in good health (CMV status not recorded). Some clones in this sample may be carry-over from other donors' samples.

Only a few counts were recorded for this clonotype. The rearrangement links TRBV27 to TRBJ2-3, with a tentative D call TRBD1 (5 bases). V lost 5 bases and J 6 bases, leaving 9 bases between the germline ends. CDR1 and CDR2 (germline): MNHEY, SMNVEV (reference sequence). The CDR3 consists of 12 residues. This chain's CDR3 is CASSIQGDTQYF. The DNA for the CDR3 is TGTGCCAGCAGTATCCAGGGTGATACGCAGTATTTT.

The chain carries TRBV12-3 or TRBV12-4 and TRBJ2-3; D may be TRBD1 (7 bases). The V and J ends lost 2 bases and 2 bases respectively, with 29 bases between them. The CDR3 sequence is 21 residues long. The CDR3, as DNA: TGTGCCAGCAGTTTACTAGGTCGGTGGAGGGGGCTTGAAGGAGACACAGATACGCAGTATTTT. It yields the protein CASSLLGRWRGLEGDTDTQYF.

This clonotype was seen at least ten times. The rearrangement links TRBV7-2 to TRBJ2-6; D is unresolved. CDR1 is SGHTA, CDR2 FQGNSA, per germline. V shed 5 bases and J shed 0 bases, with 2 bases lying between them. This CDR3 is built from 13 residues. In DNA, the CDR3 is TGTGCCAGCAGCGTCTCTGGGGCCAACGTCCTGACTTTC. This sequence encodes CASSVSGANVLTF.

Here the CDR3 reads CSARKTGGQETQYF. The CDR3 nucleotides are TGCAGTGCTAGAAAGACAGGGGGCCAAGAGACCCAGTACTTC. The chain links TRBV20-1 to TRBJ2-5; TRBD1 matches at 9 bases. The CDR3 spans 14 residues. V lost 2 bases, J lost 1 base, and 2 bases stayed unmatched. Germline V gives CDR1 DFQATT, CDR2 SNEGSKA (reference sequence).

The V gene is TRBV6-1, the J gene TRBJ1-3; TRBD1 agrees at 7 bases. Trimming cost V 8 bases and J 4 bases; bases outside gene matches: 5. The CDR3 consists of 13 residues. Germline CDR1 and CDR2: MNHNS and SASEGT. CDR3: CASGTGAGNTIYF. CDR3 coding DNA: TGTGCCAGCGGTACAGGGGCAGGAAACACCATATATTTT.

J is TRBJ2-3 and V is TRBV28, with D unresolved. CDR3 size: 14 residues. Germline CDR1 is MDHEN and CDR2 is SYDVKM. V was trimmed by 2 bases and J by 6 bases, leaving 12 bases between them. CDR3 protein: CASSLGQAVDTQYF. For the CDR3, the DNA is TGTGCCAGCAGTTTAGGCCAGGCTGTCGATACGCAGTATTTT.

This clonotype was counted a few times. The gene calls are TRBV11-2 and TRBJ1-1, with 8 bases lining up with TRBD1. Germline V gives CDR1 SGHAT, CDR2 FQNNGV. CDR3 length equals 14 residues. Losses at the gene ends were 5 bases for V and 4 bases for J; bases not matched to a gene: 6. The CDR3 nucleotides read TGTGCCAGCAGCGGAACAGGGGGAATCACTGAAGCTTTCTTT. Translating gives CASSGTGGITEAFF.

This clonotype was found many times. The chain combines TRBV7-2 with TRBJ2-2; TRBD2 is a possible D gene (5 bases). Deletions cut 4 bases from V and 2 bases from J, with 17 bases between. Germline CDR1 reads SGHTA; CDR2 reads FQGNSA. The CDR3 extends over 17 amino acids. This CDR3 is CASSSVFAGINTGELFF. CDR3 DNA: TGTGCCAGCAGCTCGGTGTTTGCGGGCATCAACACCGGGGAGCTGTTTTTT.

This clonotype was seen ten or more times. The genes are TRBV7-2 and TRBJ2-1; TRBD2 aligns across 8 bases. V shed 6 bases and J 6 bases; nucleotides not matched to a gene: 10. This CDR3 is built from 15 residues. Per germline, CDR1 SGHTA and CDR2 FQGNSA. The CDR3 sequence: CASSPRGGRFNEQFF. In DNA form, the CDR3 reads TGTGCCAGCAGTCCTCGGGGGGGCCGGTTCAATGAGCAGTTCTTC.

This clonotype was picked up many times. CDR3 sequence: CASSLKGLAGFTDTQYF. CDR3 coding DNA: TGTGCCAGCAGCTTAAAGGGACTAGCGGGATTCACAGATACGCAGTATTTT. The rearrangement uses TRBV7-3 and TRBJ2-3; TRBD2 matches at 13 bases. CDR1 and CDR2 (germline): SGHTA, FQGTGA. With 1 base clipped from V and 2 bases from J, the junction kept 3 bases outside the gene matches. The CDR3 has 17 residues.

The CDR3 nucleotides read TGTGCCAGCAGCTTCTCCGGTGGTGGGGAAAAACTGTTTTTT. Residues: CASSFSGGGEKLFF. The chain carries TRBV5-5 and TRBJ1-4; D remains unclear. This CDR3 is built from 14 residues. The V gene's germline CDR1 is SGHKS and CDR2 YYEKEE (reference sequence). V was cut by 2 bases and J by 8 bases, with 13 bases left in between.

This clonotype was counted ten times or more. V usage is TRBV7-8 and J usage is TRBJ2-3, with 8 bases matching TRBD2. Trimming removed 6 bases from V and 2 bases from J; junction bases left unmatched: 10. This CDR3 spans 16 amino acids. The germline gives CDR1 SGHVS, CDR2 FQNEAQ. CDR3 DNA sequence: TGTGCCAGCAGTCAGCGAAGCGGGGGTATCACAGATACGCAGTATTTT. Encoded protein: CASSQRSGGITDTQYF.

This clonotype was detected only a few times. This rearrangement joins TRBV6-2 or TRBV6-3 to TRBJ2-5; TRBD1 might be the D (6 bases). The CDR3 covers 13 residues. Germline-derived CDR1 and CDR2 are MNHEY and SVGEGT. V was pared by 7 bases and J by 3 bases, with 12 bases between. CDR3 residues: CASTPDRKETQYF. The CDR3 DNA reads as TGTGCCAGCACCCCGGACAGAAAAGAGACCCAGTACTTC.